These 17 T cell receptor beta chains were sequenced from one sample in a study of tumor and adjacent non-tumor tissue in lung cancer. The library came from three nested PCR rounds adapted from ARM-PCR protocols. TCRdb used MiXCR to reprocess the multiplex PCR reads, holding one entry per CDR3 protein. The sample lists 75,000 to 80,000 distinct CDR3 sequences; over 80% were seen once. The template was RNA from unsorted bulk tissue. Sequencing input: lung tumor tissue. The receptors stem from a woman aged 50 to 60 with non-small cell lung cancer.

Of note for this clonotype: The junction differs from germline at one of its ends, possibly a read error. The V and J genes are TRBV7-9 and TRBJ1-4; TRBD1 aligns across 9 bases. The CDR3 consists of 15 residues. Germline V gene lookup returns CDR1 SEHNR and CDR2 FQNEAQ (reference sequence). The CDR3 loop reads CVSSAYRGPNEKLFF. As DNA, the CDR3 is TGTGTCAGCAGCGCGTACAGGGGGCCTAATGAAAAACTGTTTTTT.

This clonotype was recorded a few times. A read error may produce the germline difference seen at one junction end. The chain joins TRBV29-1 to TRBJ2-1; D remains ambiguous. Germline V gene lookup returns CDR1 SQVTM and CDR2 ANQGSEA. This CDR3 spans 12 amino acids. The CDR3, as DNA: TGCAGCGTTGGGGGTGTGAGCAATGAACAGTTCTTC. It specifies CSVGGVSNEQFF.

Comment on this clonotype: The CDR3 ends on some other residue instead of the conserved phenylalanine or tryptophan, so this is likely a read error. This chain uses TRBV20-1 with TRBJ1-4; D gene ambiguous. V gave up 1 base and J gave up 6 bases, with 9 bases separating them. Germline lookup yields CDR1 DFQATT and CDR2 SNEGSKA (reference sequence). This CDR3 is built from 13 residues. In DNA form, the CDR3 reads TGCAGTGCTAGAGCTGCACCCTATGAAAAACTGTTTCTT. This translates into CSARAAPYEKLFL.

On this clonotype itself: The junction departs from germline at one end; a sequencing error may be responsible. V usage is TRBV6-6 and J usage is TRBJ2-1; a weak D match, TRBD2 (6 bases). The CDR3 totals 16 residues. Germline V CDR1 and CDR2: MNHNY, SVGAGI (reference sequence). CDR3 nucleotides: TGTGCCAGCAGTAGCACGAAGCGGGTCACCTACGATGAGCAGTTCTTC. Protein product: CASSSTKRVTYDEQFF.

With regard to this clonotype: At one of its ends the junction is not consistent with the germline gene, which may arise from a read error. The chain has TRBV4-3 and TRBJ2-3; the D is unclear. The germline CDR1 and CDR2 sequences are LGHNA and YSLEER. This CDR3 region has 14 residues. Written as DNA, the CDR3 is TGCGCCAGCTGCCAGAGGCCTTTCACAGATACTCAGTATTTT. It specifies CASCQRPFTDTQYF.

This sequence joins TRBV20-1 and TRBJ1-2; D not certain. V lost 8 bases, J lost 0 bases, and 10 bases lay in between. The CDR3 is made up of 12 amino acids. Per germline, CDR1 DFQATT and CDR2 SNEGSKA (reference sequence). The CDR3, as DNA: TGCAGTCCTGATAGGGCTAACTATGGCTACACCTTC. It yields the protein CSPDRANYGYTF.

By sample share, this clonotype is medium-sized. The rearrangement joins TRBV29-1 to TRBJ1-1; no reliable D call. Germline V lookup: CDR1 SQVTM, CDR2 ANQGSEA. Trimming removed 6 bases from V and 8 bases from J, with 16 bases in between. The CDR3 contains 12 residues. The CDR3 is CSVAEVRFEAFF. CDR3 DNA: TGCAGCGTGGCAGAGGTGAGGTTCGAAGCTTTCTTT.

Details on this clonotype: A junction end diverges from the germline sequence, so it may reflect a read error. The V call is TRBV29-1, the J call TRBJ1-1; D might be TRBD1 (6 bases). CDR1 is SQVTM and CDR2 is ANQGSEA in the germline V gene. The CDR3 totals 12 residues. The CDR3 region has the DNA TGCATCGGCGAGAGGGGGTTGGGTGAAGCTTTATTT. Translated, it gives CIGERGLGEALF.

In regard to this clonotype: A much larger clone differs by one base, so this may be a read error. The genes are TRBV4-1 and TRBJ2-1, with unresolved D. This CDR3 is 16 amino acids long. In germline, CDR1 is MGHRA, CDR2 YSYEKL. The CDR3 spells CASSQDQMGFRNELSF. CDR3 nucleotides: TGCGCCAGCAGCCAAGATCAAATGGGGTTCCGCAATGAGCTGTCCTTC.

Concerning this clonotype: A read error may produce the germline difference seen at one junction end. J is TRBJ2-5 and V is TRBV20-1, with TRBD1 matching over 7 bases. CDR3 length equals 14 residues. The germline CDR1 and CDR2 sequences are DFQATT and SNEGSKA (reference sequence). The CDR3 coding sequence is TGCAGTACTCAAGGCAGGGGGTACCAAGAGAGCCAGTACTTC. This codes for CSTQGRGYQESQYF.

The rearrangement uses TRBV11-2 and TRBJ1-6; a possible D gene is TRBD1 (5 bases). The germline V and J ends were trimmed by 2 bases and 19 bases, with 24 bases remaining between them. The germline gives CDR1 SGHAT, CDR2 FQNNGV. The length of the CDR3 is 15 residues. The CDR3 region is CASSLSWTNNSPHHF. Written as DNA, the CDR3 is TGTGCCAGCAGCTTATCCTGGACAAATAATTCACCCCATCACTTT. The whole variable domain, filled in from reference TRBV11-2 and TRBJ1-6, reads EAGVAQSPRYKIIEKRQSVAFWCNPISGHATLYWYQQILGQGPKLLIQFQNNGVVDDSQLPKDRFSAERLKGVDSTLKIQPAKLEDSAVYLCASSLSWTNNSPHHFGNGTRLTVT.

This chain uses TRBV29-1 with TRBJ2-2; 8 nucleotides agree with TRBD1. Trimming took 7 bases from V and 12 from J; bases not matched to a gene: 16. Germline V gene lookup returns CDR1 SQVTM and CDR2 ANQGSEA. There are 14 residues in the CDR3. The CDR3 loop is CSGRDRTNIGKLFF. The CDR3 DNA reads as TGCAGCGGACGGGACAGGACTAACATAGGGAAGCTGTTTTTT.

The chain links TRBV7-8 to TRBJ2-2; D gene uncertain. Germline assignment: CDR1 SGHVS and CDR2 FQNEAQ. Trimming took off 1 base at V and 4 bases at J, with 10 bases between the two ends. This CDR3 is 15 amino acids long. This CDR3 reads CASSLDGFSTGELFF. CDR3 DNA: TGTGCCAGCAGCTTAGATGGGTTCAGCACCGGGGAGCTGTTTTTT.

This rearrangement joins TRBV29-1 to TRBJ1-1, with 8 bases fitting TRBD1. V lost 6 bases and J lost 4; bases outside the gene matches: 16. Germline CDR1 and CDR2: SQVTM and ANQGSEA. The CDR3 loop spans 16 amino acids. DNA of the CDR3: TGCAGCGTAGCCGGTCCGACAGGGGAAAGGAGCACTGAAGCTTTCTTT. Its translation is CSVAGPTGERSTEAFF.

CDR3 DNA sequence: TGTGCCAGTAATTTTGTTTCGGGCACAGATACGCAGTATTTT. Protein sequence: CASNFVSGTDTQYF. The chain is built from TRBV28 and TRBJ2-3; D is ambiguous. The germline V gene encodes CDR1 MDHEN and CDR2 SYDVKM. There are 14 residues in the CDR3. The V end lost 9 bases, the J end lost 1 base, and 14 bases lay between the germline ends.

Concerning this clonotype: A read error may produce the germline difference seen at one junction end. The CDR3 region is CAINFGTVGFGYTF. The DNA of the CDR3 is TGTGCCATCAATTTTGGGACAGTGGGGTTTGGCTACACGTTC. The rearrangement joins TRBV10-3 to TRBJ1-2, with 7 bases lining up with TRBD1. This CDR3 comprises 14 residues. Germline values: CDR1 ENHRY, CDR2 SYGVKD.

As to this clonotype: The germline gene is not matched at one end of the junction; a read error may be the cause. The V call is TRBV28, the J call TRBJ2-2; the D gene is possibly TRBD2 (7 bases). Germline V CDR1 and CDR2: MDHEN, SYDVKM. The CDR3 length is 18 residues. The CDR3 coding sequence is TGTGCCAGCAGTTCATTTACGGTGCTAGAAGTTAGGACCGGGGGGCTGCTTTTT. It is translated as CASSSFTVLEVRTGGLLF.